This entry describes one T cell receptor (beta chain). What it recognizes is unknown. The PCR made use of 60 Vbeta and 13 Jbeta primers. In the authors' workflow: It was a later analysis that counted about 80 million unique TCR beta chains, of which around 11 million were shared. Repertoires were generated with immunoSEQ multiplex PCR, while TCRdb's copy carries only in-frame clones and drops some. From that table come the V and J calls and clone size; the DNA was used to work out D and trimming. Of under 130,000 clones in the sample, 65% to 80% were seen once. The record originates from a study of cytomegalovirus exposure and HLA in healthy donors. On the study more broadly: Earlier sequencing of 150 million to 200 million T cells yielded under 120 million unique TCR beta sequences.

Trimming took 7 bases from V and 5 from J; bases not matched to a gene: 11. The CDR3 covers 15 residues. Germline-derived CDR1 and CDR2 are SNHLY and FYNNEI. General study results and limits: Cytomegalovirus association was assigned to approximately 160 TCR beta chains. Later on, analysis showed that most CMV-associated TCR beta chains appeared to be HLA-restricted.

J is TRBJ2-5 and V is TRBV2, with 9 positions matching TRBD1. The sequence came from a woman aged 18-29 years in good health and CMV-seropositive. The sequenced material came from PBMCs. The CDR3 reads CASTPQGQGGETQYF. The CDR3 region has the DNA TGTGCCAGCACCCCCCAGGGACAGGGAGGGGAGACCCAGTACTTC.